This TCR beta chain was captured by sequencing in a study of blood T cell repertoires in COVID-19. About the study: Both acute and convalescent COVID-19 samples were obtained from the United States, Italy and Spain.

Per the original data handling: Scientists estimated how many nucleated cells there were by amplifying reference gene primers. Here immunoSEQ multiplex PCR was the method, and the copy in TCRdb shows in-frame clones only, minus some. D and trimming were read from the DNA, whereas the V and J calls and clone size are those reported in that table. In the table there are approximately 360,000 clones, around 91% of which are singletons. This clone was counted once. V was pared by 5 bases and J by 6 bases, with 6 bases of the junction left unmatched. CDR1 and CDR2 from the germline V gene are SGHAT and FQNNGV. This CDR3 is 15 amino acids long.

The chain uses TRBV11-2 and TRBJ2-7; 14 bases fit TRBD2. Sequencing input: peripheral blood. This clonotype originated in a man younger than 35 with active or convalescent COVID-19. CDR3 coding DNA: TGTGCCAGCAGCCCGGGACTAGCGGGAGAAAGCGAGCAGTACTTC. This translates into CASSPGLAGESEQYF.